The rows below give T cell receptor beta chains drawn from one sample of a study of blood T cell repertoires in COVID-19. The data were produced by immunoSEQ multiplex PCR, yet TCRdb's version contains in-frame clones alone and is incomplete. The sample lists some 190,000 clones; 88% were seen once. Sequenced material: peripheral blood. The origin of the receptors is a man under 40 with acute or convalescent COVID-19. CDR3s include the opening cysteine and the closing phenylalanine or tryptophan. D genes are given only for firm matches. Size is omitted from some rows. Given values are once, few, many or a class for expanded clones.

j_call: TRBJ2-1; v_call: TRBV19; d_call: TRBD2; cdr3_length: 16; clone_size: -; cdr3_aa: CASSILAGGLSNEQFF; cdr3_nt: TGTGCCAGTAGTATTTTAGCGGGGGGGCTTTCAAATGAGCAGTTCTTC
j_call: TRBJ2-5; v_call: TRBV24-1; d_call: -; cdr3_length: 13; clone_size: few; cdr3_aa: CATSPPGVETQYF; cdr3_nt: TGTGCCACCAGCCCCCCGGGAGTTGAGACCCAGTACTTC
j_call: TRBJ2-5; v_call: TRBV28; d_call: TRBD2; cdr3_length: 16; clone_size: -; cdr3_aa: CASRKGLAGNQETQYF; cdr3_nt: TGTGCCAGCAGAAAAGGACTAGCGGGAAACCAAGAGACCCAGTACTTC
j_call: TRBJ2-1; v_call: TRBV2; d_call: TRBD1; cdr3_length: 15; clone_size: few; cdr3_aa: CASNPGTGAASRQFF; cdr3_nt: TGTGCCAGCAATCCCGGGACAGGGGCCGCTTCCCGGCAGTTCTTC
j_call: TRBJ2-1; v_call: TRBV7-3; d_call: TRBD2; cdr3_length: 15; clone_size: -; cdr3_aa: CASSPSGGAVYEQFF; cdr3_nt: TGTGCCAGCAGCCCGAGCGGGGGGGCTGTTTATGAGCAGTTCTTC
j_call: TRBJ2-3; v_call: TRBV10-1; d_call: TRBD2; cdr3_length: 14; clone_size: -; cdr3_aa: CASSLADRTDTQYF; cdr3_nt: TGCGCCAGCAGCCTAGCGGACCGCACAGATACGCAGTATTTT
j_call: TRBJ2-4; v_call: TRBV24-1; d_call: -; cdr3_length: 13; clone_size: -; cdr3_aa: CATSDPGGYIQYF; cdr3_nt: TGTGCCACCAGTGACCCAGGGGGGTACATTCAGTACTTC
j_call: TRBJ1-2; v_call: TRBV12-3/TRBV12-4; d_call: -; cdr3_length: 12; clone_size: once; cdr3_aa: CASRPATYGYTF; cdr3_nt: TGTGCCAGCAGGCCAGCGACCTATGGCTACACCTTC
j_call: TRBJ2-3; v_call: TRBV6-5; d_call: TRBD1; cdr3_length: 14; clone_size: once; cdr3_aa: CASRRTGAPGGQYF; cdr3_nt: TGTGCCAGCAGACGGACAGGGGCCCCTGGGGGGCAGTATTTT
j_call: TRBJ1-2; v_call: TRBV18; d_call: TRBD1; cdr3_length: 12; clone_size: -; cdr3_aa: CASSPTGYGYTF; cdr3_nt: TGTGCCAGCTCACCGACAGGGTACGGCTACACCTTC
j_call: TRBJ1-1; v_call: TRBV5-1; d_call: TRBD1; cdr3_length: 14; clone_size: -; cdr3_aa: CASSLVGTGAEAFF; cdr3_nt: TGCGCCAGCAGCTTGGTAGGGACAGGGGCTGAAGCTTTCTTT
j_call: TRBJ1-2; v_call: TRBV30; d_call: TRBD1; cdr3_length: 16; clone_size: -; cdr3_aa: CAWVGPAGTGISGYTF; cdr3_nt: TGTGCCTGGGTGGGCCCCGCCGGGACAGGGATAAGTGGCTACACCTTC
j_call: TRBJ2-7; v_call: TRBV29-1; d_call: -; cdr3_length: 14; clone_size: few; cdr3_aa: CSGKGGAGPYEQYF; cdr3_nt: TGCAGCGGTAAAGGGGGGGCTGGGCCCTACGAGCAGTACTTC
j_call: TRBJ2-1; v_call: TRBV9; d_call: TRBD2; cdr3_length: 17; clone_size: -; cdr3_aa: CASSAGLAGEWGNEQFF; cdr3_nt: TGTGCCAGCAGCGCCGGACTAGCGGGAGAGTGGGGCAATGAGCAGTTCTTC
j_call: TRBJ2-3; v_call: TRBV19; d_call: -; cdr3_length: 14; clone_size: -; cdr3_aa: CASGPAGLTDTQYF; cdr3_nt: TGTGCCAGTGGCCCGGCGGGCCTCACAGATACGCAGTATTTT
j_call: TRBJ1-1; v_call: TRBV19; d_call: TRBD1; cdr3_length: 16; clone_size: -; cdr3_aa: CASSIWSGQGRTEAFF; cdr3_nt: TGTGCCAGTAGTATCTGGAGCGGACAGGGTAGGACTGAAGCTTTCTTT
j_call: TRBJ2-7; v_call: TRBV6-1; d_call: TRBD2; cdr3_length: 15; clone_size: -; cdr3_aa: CASSEWLAENYEQYF; cdr3_nt: TGTGCCAGCAGTGAATGGCTAGCGGAAAACTACGAGCAGTACTTC
j_call: TRBJ2-1; v_call: TRBV2; d_call: TRBD1; cdr3_length: 14; clone_size: -; cdr3_aa: CASSSDRAYNEQFF; cdr3_nt: TGTGCCAGCAGCTCGGACAGGGCCTACAATGAGCAGTTCTTC
j_call: TRBJ1-3; v_call: TRBV6-5; d_call: -; cdr3_length: 15; clone_size: -; cdr3_aa: CASSTRGIRGNTIYF; cdr3_nt: TGTGCCAGCAGTACCAGGGGTATTAGGGGAAACACCATATATTTT
j_call: TRBJ2-7; v_call: TRBV28; d_call: -; cdr3_length: 14; clone_size: once; cdr3_aa: CASSSPGLAYEQYF; cdr3_nt: TGTGCCAGCAGTAGTCCGGGACTGGCCTACGAGCAGTACTTC
j_call: TRBJ1-2; v_call: TRBV2; d_call: TRBD1; cdr3_length: 12; clone_size: -; cdr3_aa: CASKDRDYGYTF; cdr3_nt: TGTGCCAGCAAGGACAGGGACTATGGCTACACCTTC
j_call: TRBJ2-3; v_call: TRBV12-3/TRBV12-4; d_call: TRBD1; cdr3_length: 13; clone_size: -; cdr3_aa: CASSTEAWDRGYF; cdr3_nt: TGTGCCAGCAGTACCGAAGCGTGGGACAGGGGGTATTTT
j_call: TRBJ1-1; v_call: TRBV6-5; d_call: -; cdr3_length: 14; clone_size: -; cdr3_aa: CASSRAPLGTEAFF; cdr3_nt: TGTGCCAGCAGCAGGGCACCCTTGGGCACTGAAGCTTTCTTT
j_call: TRBJ2-1; v_call: TRBV18; d_call: -; cdr3_length: 13; clone_size: -; cdr3_aa: CASSPSRDNEQFF; cdr3_nt: TGTGCCAGCTCACCAAGTCGGGACAATGAGCAGTTCTTC
j_call: TRBJ2-1; v_call: TRBV7-8; d_call: TRBD1; cdr3_length: 15; clone_size: -; cdr3_aa: CASSLDRFSDNEQFF; cdr3_nt: TGTGCCAGCAGCTTGGACAGGTTTTCGGACAATGAGCAGTTCTTC
j_call: TRBJ1-2; v_call: TRBV12-3/TRBV12-4; d_call: -; cdr3_length: 13; clone_size: -; cdr3_aa: CASSPFRGYGYTF; cdr3_nt: TGTGCCAGCAGTCCCTTCCGGGGATATGGCTACACCTTC
j_call: TRBJ2-3; v_call: TRBV14; d_call: TRBD2; cdr3_length: 16; clone_size: -; cdr3_aa: CASSPYGLVPADTQYF; cdr3_nt: TGTGCCAGCAGCCCCTATGGACTAGTCCCTGCAGATACGCAGTATTTT
j_call: TRBJ1-1; v_call: TRBV30; d_call: -; cdr3_length: 13; clone_size: -; cdr3_aa: CAWSLQASAEAFF; cdr3_nt: TGTGCCTGGAGCCTCCAGGCTTCGGCTGAAGCTTTCTTT
j_call: TRBJ2-3; v_call: TRBV27; d_call: TRBD2; cdr3_length: 15; clone_size: -; cdr3_aa: CASSLSRGVTDTQYF; cdr3_nt: TGTGCCAGCAGTTTATCGCGGGGGGTGACTGATACGCAGTATTTT
j_call: TRBJ2-7; v_call: TRBV7-8; d_call: -; cdr3_length: 14; clone_size: -; cdr3_aa: CASSLDTALGEQYF; cdr3_nt: TGTGCCAGCAGCTTAGATACAGCCTTGGGCGAGCAGTACTTC
j_call: TRBJ2-1; v_call: TRBV19; d_call: TRBD2; cdr3_length: 16; clone_size: -; cdr3_aa: CASSLLAGGRGNEQFF; cdr3_nt: TGTGCCAGTAGCCTTCTAGCGGGGGGCCGGGGAAATGAGCAGTTCTTC
j_call: TRBJ1-2; v_call: TRBV7-3; d_call: -; cdr3_length: 15; clone_size: -; cdr3_aa: CASSFDPSVTEGYTF; cdr3_nt: TGTGCCAGCAGCTTCGACCCGTCTGTGACGGAGGGCTACACCTTC
j_call: TRBJ2-1; v_call: TRBV7-9; d_call: -; cdr3_length: 15; clone_size: -; cdr3_aa: CASSLLEVSYNEQFF; cdr3_nt: TGTGCCAGCAGCCTCTTGGAGGTTAGTTACAATGAGCAGTTCTTC
j_call: TRBJ1-2; v_call: TRBV2; d_call: TRBD1; cdr3_length: 15; clone_size: once; cdr3_aa: CASKDRGLGIYGYTF; cdr3_nt: TGTGCCAGCAAGGACAGGGGGCTTGGAATCTATGGCTACACCTTC
j_call: TRBJ1-6; v_call: TRBV5-1; d_call: TRBD1; cdr3_length: 14; clone_size: once; cdr3_aa: CASAGQGDNSPLHF; cdr3_nt: TGCGCCAGCGCCGGACAGGGGGATAATTCACCCCTCCACTTT
j_call: TRBJ1-1; v_call: TRBV28; d_call: -; cdr3_length: 11; clone_size: -; cdr3_aa: CASGQFTEAFF; cdr3_nt: TGTGCCAGCGGACAGTTTACAGAGGCTTTCTTT
j_call: TRBJ1-1; v_call: TRBV9; d_call: -; cdr3_length: 16; clone_size: -; cdr3_aa: CASSVEEGFWDTEAFF; cdr3_nt: TGTGCCAGCAGCGTAGAGGAGGGGTTTTGGGACACTGAAGCTTTCTTT
j_call: TRBJ2-1; v_call: TRBV4-1; d_call: TRBD2; cdr3_length: 15; clone_size: -; cdr3_aa: CASSMGPSGVNEQFF; cdr3_nt: TGCGCCAGCAGCATGGGGCCTAGCGGGGTCAATGAGCAGTTCTTC
j_call: TRBJ2-1; v_call: TRBV5-1; d_call: -; cdr3_length: 13; clone_size: -; cdr3_aa: CASRQGNDNEQFF; cdr3_nt: TGCGCCAGCAGGCAGGGTAACGACAATGAGCAGTTCTTC
j_call: TRBJ1-3; v_call: TRBV5-1; d_call: -; cdr3_length: 14; clone_size: -; cdr3_aa: CASSSDGQRNTIYF; cdr3_nt: TGCGCCAGCAGCTCCGACGGACAAAGAAACACCATATATTTT
j_call: TRBJ2-3; v_call: TRBV5-1; d_call: TRBD2; cdr3_length: 16; clone_size: once; cdr3_aa: CASSLEAGGRTDTQYF; cdr3_nt: TGCGCCAGCAGCTTGGAAGCGGGAGGTCGGACAGATACGCAGTATTTT
j_call: TRBJ1-1; v_call: TRBV30; d_call: -; cdr3_length: 13; clone_size: -; cdr3_aa: CAWDDRLNTEAFF; cdr3_nt: TGTGCCTGGGACGACAGGTTGAACACTGAAGCTTTCTTT
j_call: TRBJ1-4; v_call: TRBV28; d_call: -; cdr3_length: 13; clone_size: -; cdr3_aa: CASSKGFREKLFF; cdr3_nt: TGTGCCAGCAGTAAGGGGTTCAGAGAAAAACTGTTTTTT
j_call: TRBJ2-2; v_call: TRBV11-2; d_call: -; cdr3_length: 14; clone_size: -; cdr3_aa: CASSFLANTGELFF; cdr3_nt: TGTGCCAGCAGCTTTCTAGCGAACACCGGGGAGCTGTTTTTT
j_call: TRBJ2-3; v_call: TRBV24-1; d_call: -; cdr3_length: 15; clone_size: once; cdr3_aa: CATSDWTFGGDTQYF; cdr3_nt: TGTGCCACCAGTGATTGGACTTTTGGGGGGGATACGCAGTATTTT
j_call: TRBJ2-1; v_call: TRBV5-7; d_call: -; cdr3_length: 8; clone_size: -; cdr3_aa: CASPKQFF; cdr3_nt: TGTGCCAGCCCCAAGCAGTTCTTC
j_call: TRBJ1-4; v_call: TRBV12-3/TRBV12-4; d_call: -; cdr3_length: 13; clone_size: -; cdr3_aa: CASSLFRGEKLFF; cdr3_nt: TGTGCCAGCAGTTTATTTCGGGGTGAAAAACTGTTTTTT
j_call: TRBJ1-1; v_call: TRBV28; d_call: -; cdr3_length: 10; clone_size: -; cdr3_aa: CASSPQLSFF; cdr3_nt: TGTGCCAGCAGCCCTCAGTTGTCTTTCTTT
j_call: TRBJ2-7; v_call: TRBV18; d_call: TRBD1; cdr3_length: 14; clone_size: -; cdr3_aa: CASSPGQGNYEQYF; cdr3_nt: TGTGCCAGCTCACCGGGACAGGGGAATTACGAGCAGTACTTC
j_call: TRBJ1-6; v_call: TRBV6-5; d_call: -; cdr3_length: 13; clone_size: -; cdr3_aa: CASSYFNAGALHF; cdr3_nt: TGTGCCAGCAGTTACTTTAACGCCGGGGCCCTCCACTTT
j_call: TRBJ1-2; v_call: TRBV7-2; d_call: -; cdr3_length: 13; clone_size: -; cdr3_aa: CASSSLRGYGYTF; cdr3_nt: TGTGCCAGCAGCTCGTTACGGGGCTATGGCTACACCTTC
j_call: TRBJ1-2; v_call: TRBV6-5; d_call: TRBD1; cdr3_length: 12; clone_size: -; cdr3_aa: CASSPGTESYTF; cdr3_nt: TGTGCCAGCAGCCCCGGGACAGAGAGCTACACCTTC
j_call: TRBJ2-7; v_call: TRBV5-1; d_call: TRBD1; cdr3_length: 14; clone_size: -; cdr3_aa: CASSFGTVFDEQYF; cdr3_nt: TGCGCCAGCAGCTTCGGGACAGTTTTTGACGAGCAGTACTTC
j_call: TRBJ1-5; v_call: TRBV2; d_call: -; cdr3_length: 14; clone_size: few; cdr3_aa: CASSETGSDQPQHF; cdr3_nt: TGTGCCAGCAGTGAAACGGGGTCGGATCAGCCCCAGCATTTT
j_call: TRBJ1-1; v_call: TRBV9; d_call: -; cdr3_length: 15; clone_size: -; cdr3_aa: CASSVDTRGFSEAFF; cdr3_nt: TGTGCCAGCAGCGTAGATACCAGGGGTTTCTCTGAAGCTTTCTTT
j_call: TRBJ1-1; v_call: TRBV4-1; d_call: -; cdr3_length: 13; clone_size: -; cdr3_aa: CASSKGAGTEAFF; cdr3_nt: TGCGCCAGCAGCAAAGGGGCGGGCACTGAAGCTTTCTTT
j_call: TRBJ1-1; v_call: TRBV18; d_call: TRBD1; cdr3_length: 15; clone_size: few; cdr3_aa: CASSPQQGAGTEAFF; cdr3_nt: TGTGCCAGCTCACCACAACAGGGGGCCGGAACTGAAGCTTTCTTT
j_call: TRBJ2-1; v_call: TRBV5-1; d_call: TRBD1; cdr3_length: 15; clone_size: -; cdr3_aa: CASGRRDSSYNEQFF; cdr3_nt: TGCGCCAGCGGCAGAAGGGACAGTTCCTACAATGAGCAGTTCTTC
j_call: TRBJ2-2; v_call: TRBV19; d_call: TRBD2; cdr3_length: 15; clone_size: -; cdr3_aa: CASISGSLNTGELFF; cdr3_nt: TGTGCCAGTATTAGCGGGAGTTTAAACACCGGGGAGCTGTTTTTT
j_call: TRBJ1-1; v_call: TRBV18; d_call: TRBD1; cdr3_length: 16; clone_size: -; cdr3_aa: CASSPHGGQENTEAFF; cdr3_nt: TGTGCCAGCTCACCCCATGGGGGACAGGAGAACACTGAAGCTTTCTTT